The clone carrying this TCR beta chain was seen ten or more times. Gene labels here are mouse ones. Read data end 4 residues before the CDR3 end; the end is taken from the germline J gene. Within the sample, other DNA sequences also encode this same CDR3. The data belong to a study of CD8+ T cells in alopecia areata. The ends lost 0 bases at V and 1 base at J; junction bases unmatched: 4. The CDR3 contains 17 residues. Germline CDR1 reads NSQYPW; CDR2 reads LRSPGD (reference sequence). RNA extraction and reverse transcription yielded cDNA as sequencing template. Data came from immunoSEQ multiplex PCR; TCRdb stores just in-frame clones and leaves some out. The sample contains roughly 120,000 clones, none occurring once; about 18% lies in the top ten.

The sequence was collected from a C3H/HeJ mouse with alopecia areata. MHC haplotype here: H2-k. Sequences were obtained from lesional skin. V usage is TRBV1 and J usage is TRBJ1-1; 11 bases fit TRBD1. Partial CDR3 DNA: TGCACCTGCAGTGCAGATCCCGGACAGGGGGCGAACACA. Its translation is CTCSADPGQGANT. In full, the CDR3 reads CTCSADPGQGANTEVFF. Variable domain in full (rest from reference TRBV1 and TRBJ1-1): VTLLEQNPRWRLVPRGQAVNLRCILKNSQYPWMSWYQQDLQKQLQWLFTLRSPGDKEVKSLPGADYLATRVTDTELRLQVANMSQGRTLYCTCSADPGQGANTEVFFGKGTRLTVV.